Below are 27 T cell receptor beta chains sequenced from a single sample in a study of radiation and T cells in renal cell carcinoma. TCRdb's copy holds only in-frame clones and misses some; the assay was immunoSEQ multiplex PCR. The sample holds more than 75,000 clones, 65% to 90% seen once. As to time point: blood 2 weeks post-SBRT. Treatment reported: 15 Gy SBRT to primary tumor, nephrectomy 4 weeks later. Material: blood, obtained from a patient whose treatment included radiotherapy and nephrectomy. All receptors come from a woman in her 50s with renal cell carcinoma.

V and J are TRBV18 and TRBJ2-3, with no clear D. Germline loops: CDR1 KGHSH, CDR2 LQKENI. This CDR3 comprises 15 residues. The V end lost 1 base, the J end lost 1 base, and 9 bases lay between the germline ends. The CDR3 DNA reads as TGTGCCAGCTCACCACTGGTCCTGCGCACAGATACGCAGTATTTT. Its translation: CASSPLVLRTDTQYF.

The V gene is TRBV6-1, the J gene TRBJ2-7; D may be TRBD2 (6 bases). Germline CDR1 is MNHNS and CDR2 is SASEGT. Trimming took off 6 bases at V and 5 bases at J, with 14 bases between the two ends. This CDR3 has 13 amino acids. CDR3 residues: CASRGGREHEQYF. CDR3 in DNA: TGTGCCAGCAGGGGGGGTAGAGAACACGAGCAGTACTTC.

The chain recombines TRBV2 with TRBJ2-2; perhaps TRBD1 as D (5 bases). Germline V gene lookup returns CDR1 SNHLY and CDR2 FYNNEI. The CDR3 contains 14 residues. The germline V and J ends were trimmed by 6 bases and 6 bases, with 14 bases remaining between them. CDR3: CASSEDTYAGELFF. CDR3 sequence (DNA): TGTGCCAGCAGCGAGGACACTTACGCCGGGGAGCTGTTTTTT.

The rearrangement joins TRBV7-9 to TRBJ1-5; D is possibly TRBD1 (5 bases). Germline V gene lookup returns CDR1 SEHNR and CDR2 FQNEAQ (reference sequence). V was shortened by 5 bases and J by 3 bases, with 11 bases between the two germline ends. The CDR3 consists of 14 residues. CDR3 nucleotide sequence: TGTGCCAGCAGCCCGGGGGGGATCAATCAGCCCCAGCATTTT. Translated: CASSPGGINQPQHF.

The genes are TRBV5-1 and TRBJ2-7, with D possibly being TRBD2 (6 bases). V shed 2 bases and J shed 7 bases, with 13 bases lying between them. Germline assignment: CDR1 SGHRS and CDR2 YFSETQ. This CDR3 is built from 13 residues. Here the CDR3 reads CASSFTGAGEQYF. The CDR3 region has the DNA TGCGCCAGCAGCTTCACGGGAGCAGGAGAGCAGTACTTC. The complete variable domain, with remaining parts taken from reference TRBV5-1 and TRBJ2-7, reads KAGVTQTPRYLIKTRGQQVTLSCSPISGHRSVSWYQQTPGQGLQFLFEYFSETQRNKGNFPGRFSGRQFSNSRSEMNVSTLELGDSALYLCASSFTGAGEQYFGPGTRLTVT.

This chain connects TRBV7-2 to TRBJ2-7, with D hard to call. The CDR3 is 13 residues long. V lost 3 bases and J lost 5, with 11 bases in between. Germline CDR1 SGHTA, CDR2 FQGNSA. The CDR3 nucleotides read TGTGCCAGCAGCTTTCGCGTCCTCAACGAGCAGTACTTC. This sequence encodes CASSFRVLNEQYF.

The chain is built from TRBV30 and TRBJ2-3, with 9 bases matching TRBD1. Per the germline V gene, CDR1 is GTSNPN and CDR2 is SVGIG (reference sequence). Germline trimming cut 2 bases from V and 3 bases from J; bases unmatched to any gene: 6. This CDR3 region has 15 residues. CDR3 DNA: TGTGCCTGGAGTCTGGGACAGGGACATACAGATACGCAGTATTTT. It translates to CAWSLGQGHTDTQYF.

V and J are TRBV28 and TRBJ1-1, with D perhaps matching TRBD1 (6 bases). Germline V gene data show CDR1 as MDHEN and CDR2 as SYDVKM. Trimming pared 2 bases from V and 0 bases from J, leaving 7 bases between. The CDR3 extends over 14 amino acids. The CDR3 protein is CASSLTGLNTEAFF. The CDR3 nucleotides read TGTGCCAGCAGTTTAACAGGGTTGAACACTGAAGCTTTCTTT.

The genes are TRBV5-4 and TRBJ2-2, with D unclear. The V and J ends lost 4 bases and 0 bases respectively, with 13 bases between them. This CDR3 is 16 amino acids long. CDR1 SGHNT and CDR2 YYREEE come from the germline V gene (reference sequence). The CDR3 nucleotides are TGTGCCAGCAGCGCCTCGGGTTCCGCGAACACCGGGGAGCTGTTTTTT. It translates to CASSASGSANTGELFF.

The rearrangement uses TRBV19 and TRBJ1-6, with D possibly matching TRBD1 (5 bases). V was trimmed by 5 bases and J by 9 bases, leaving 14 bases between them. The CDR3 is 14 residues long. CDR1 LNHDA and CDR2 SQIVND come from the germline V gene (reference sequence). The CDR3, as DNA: TGTGCCAGTAGTCGGGAAACAGGTACTTCACCCCTCCACTTT. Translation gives CASSRETGTSPLHF.

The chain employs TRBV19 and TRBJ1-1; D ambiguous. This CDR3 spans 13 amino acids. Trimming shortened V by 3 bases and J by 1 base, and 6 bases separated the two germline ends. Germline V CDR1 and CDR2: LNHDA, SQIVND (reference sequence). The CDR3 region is CASSMGGNTEAFF. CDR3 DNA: TGTGCCAGTAGTATGGGAGGGAACACTGAAGCTTTCTTT.

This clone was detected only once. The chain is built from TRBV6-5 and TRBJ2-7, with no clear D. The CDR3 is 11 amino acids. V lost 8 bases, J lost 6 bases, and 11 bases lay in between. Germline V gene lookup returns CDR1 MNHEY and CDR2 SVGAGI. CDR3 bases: TGTGCCAGCCGGACGGGCCGCGAGCAGTACTTC. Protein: CASRTGREQYF.

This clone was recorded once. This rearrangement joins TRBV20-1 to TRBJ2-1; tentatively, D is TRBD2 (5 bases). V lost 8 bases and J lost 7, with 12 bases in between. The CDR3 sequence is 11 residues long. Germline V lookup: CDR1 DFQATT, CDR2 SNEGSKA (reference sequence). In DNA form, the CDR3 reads TGCAGTCTGGGAGCCGGGAATGAGCAGTTCTTC. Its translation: CSLGAGNEQFF.

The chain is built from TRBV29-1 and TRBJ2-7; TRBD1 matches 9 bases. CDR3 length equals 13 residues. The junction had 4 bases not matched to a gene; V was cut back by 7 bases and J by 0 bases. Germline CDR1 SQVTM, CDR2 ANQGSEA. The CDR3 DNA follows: TGCAGCGCCGGACAGGGGCCCTCCTACGAGCAGTACTTC. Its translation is CSAGQGPSYEQYF.

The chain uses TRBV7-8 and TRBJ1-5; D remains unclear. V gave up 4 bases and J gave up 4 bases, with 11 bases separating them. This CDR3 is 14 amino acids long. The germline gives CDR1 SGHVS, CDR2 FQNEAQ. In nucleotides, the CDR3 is TGTGCCAGCAGCTCTACAGAGCTGAATCAGCCCCAGCATTTT. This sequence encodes CASSSTELNQPQHF.

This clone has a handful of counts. CDR3 sequence reads: CASSMRQASGYTF. The CDR3, as DNA: TGTGCCAGTAGTATGAGACAGGCTTCTGGCTACACCTTC. This rearrangement joins TRBV19 to TRBJ1-2, with D possibly matching TRBD1 (6 bases). The CDR3 is 13 amino acids. CDR1 is LNHDA, CDR2 SQIVND, per germline (reference sequence). With 3 bases removed from V and 7 bases from J, the gap between germline ends came to 12 bases.

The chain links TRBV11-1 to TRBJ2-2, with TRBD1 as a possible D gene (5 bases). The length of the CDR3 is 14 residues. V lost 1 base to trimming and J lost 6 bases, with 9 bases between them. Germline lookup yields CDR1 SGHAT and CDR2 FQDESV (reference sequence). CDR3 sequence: CASSLGRVSGELFF. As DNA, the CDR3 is TGTGCCAGCAGCTTAGGCAGGGTATCCGGGGAGCTGTTTTTT.

Written as DNA, the CDR3 is TGTGCCAGCAGCGGGGACAGACATCACAATGAGCAGTTCTTC. Amino acid sequence: CASSGDRHHNEQFF. This chain links TRBV5-8 with TRBJ2-1, with 7 bases fitting TRBD1. The junction had 6 bases not matched to a gene; V was cut back by 4 bases and J by 5 bases. This CDR3 comprises 14 residues. The germline V gene has CDR1 SGHTS and CDR2 YDEGEE.

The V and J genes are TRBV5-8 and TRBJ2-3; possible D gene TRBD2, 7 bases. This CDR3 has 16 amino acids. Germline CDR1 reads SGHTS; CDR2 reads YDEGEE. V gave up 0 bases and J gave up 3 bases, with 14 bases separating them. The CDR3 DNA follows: TGTGCCAGCAGCTTGGATCGCGGGGGCCGGACAGATACGCAGTATTTT. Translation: CASSLDRGGRTDTQYF.

The CDR3 loop is CASSIVGPESGELFF. CDR3 nucleotide sequence: TGTGCCAGTAGTATAGTAGGGCCGGAGTCCGGGGAGCTGTTTTTT. The J gene is TRBJ2-2, the V gene TRBV19; D call uncertain. Germline CDR1 reads LNHDA; CDR2 reads SQIVND (reference sequence). This CDR3 is built from 15 residues. V was trimmed by 1 base and J by 6 bases, leaving 12 bases between them. The full variable domain, in which reference TRBV19 and TRBJ2-2 provide the parts outside the CDR3, is DGGITQSPKYLFRKEGQNVTLSCEQNLNHDAMYWYRQDPGQGLRLIYYSQIVNDFQKGDIAEGYSVSREKKESFPLTVTSAQKNPTAFYLCASSIVGPESGELFFGEGSRLTVL.

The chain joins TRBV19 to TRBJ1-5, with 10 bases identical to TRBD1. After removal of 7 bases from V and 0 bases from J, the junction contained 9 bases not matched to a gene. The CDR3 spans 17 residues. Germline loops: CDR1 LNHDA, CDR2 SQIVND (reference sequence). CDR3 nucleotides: TGTGCCAGTACAGGGACAGGGGCCCTTTATAGCAATCAGCCCCAGCATTTT. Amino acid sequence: CASTGTGALYSNQPQHF.

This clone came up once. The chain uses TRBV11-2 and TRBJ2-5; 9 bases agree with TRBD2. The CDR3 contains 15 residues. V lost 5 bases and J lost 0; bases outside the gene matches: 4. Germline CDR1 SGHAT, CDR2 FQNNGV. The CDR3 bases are TGTGCCAGCAGCCTAAGACTAGCGGACCAAGAGACCCAGTACTTC. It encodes CASSLRLADQETQYF. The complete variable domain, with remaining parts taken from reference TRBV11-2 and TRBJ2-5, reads EAGVAQSPRYKIIEKRQSVAFWCNPISGHATLYWYQQILGQGPKLLIQFQNNGVVDDSQLPKDRFSAERLKGVDSTLKIQPAKLEDSAVYLCASSLRLADQETQYFGPGTRLLVL.

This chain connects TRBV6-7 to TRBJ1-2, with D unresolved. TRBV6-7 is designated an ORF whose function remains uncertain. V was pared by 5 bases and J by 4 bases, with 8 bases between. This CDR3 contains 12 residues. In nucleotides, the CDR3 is TGTGCCAGCAGTAGTGCCTTCTATGGCTACACCTTC. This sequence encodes CASSSAFYGYTF.

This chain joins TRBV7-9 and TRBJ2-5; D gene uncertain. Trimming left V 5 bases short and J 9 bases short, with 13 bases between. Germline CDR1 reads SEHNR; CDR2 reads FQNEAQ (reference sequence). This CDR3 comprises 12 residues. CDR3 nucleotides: TGTGCCAGCAGCCCCTCCCCCTTGGCCCAGTACTTC. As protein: CASSPSPLAQYF.

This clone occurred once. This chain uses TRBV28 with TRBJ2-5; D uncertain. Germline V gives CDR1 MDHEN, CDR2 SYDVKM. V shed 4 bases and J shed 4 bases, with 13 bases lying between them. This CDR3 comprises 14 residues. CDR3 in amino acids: CASSYLTSPETQYF. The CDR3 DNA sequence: TGTGCCAGCAGTTACCTGACCTCCCCAGAGACCCAGTACTTC. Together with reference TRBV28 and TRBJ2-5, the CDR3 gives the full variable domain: DVKVTQSSRYLVKRTGEKVFLECVQDMDHENMFWYRQDPGLGLRLIYFSYDVKMKEKGDIPEGYSVSREKKERFSLILESASTNQTSMYLCASSYLTSPETQYFGPGTRLLVL.

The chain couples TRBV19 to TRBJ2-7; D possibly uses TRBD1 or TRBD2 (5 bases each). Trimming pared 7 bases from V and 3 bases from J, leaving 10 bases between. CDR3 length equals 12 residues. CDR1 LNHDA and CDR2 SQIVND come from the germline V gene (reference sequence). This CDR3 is CASNPGGYEQYF. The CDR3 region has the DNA TGTGCCAGTAACCCTGGGGGCTACGAGCAGTACTTC. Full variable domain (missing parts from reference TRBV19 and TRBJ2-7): DGGITQSPKYLFRKEGQNVTLSCEQNLNHDAMYWYRQDPGQGLRLIYYSQIVNDFQKGDIAEGYSVSREKKESFPLTVTSAQKNPTAFYLCASNPGGYEQYFGPGTRLTVT.

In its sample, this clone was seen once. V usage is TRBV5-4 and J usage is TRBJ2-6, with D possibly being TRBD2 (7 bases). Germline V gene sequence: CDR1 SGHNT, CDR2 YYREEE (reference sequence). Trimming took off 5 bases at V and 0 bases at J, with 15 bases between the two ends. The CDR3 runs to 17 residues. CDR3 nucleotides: TGTGCCAGCAGTGGGGGGGGCTTGACCTCTGGGGCCAACGTCCTGACTTTC. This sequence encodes CASSGGGLTSGANVLTF.